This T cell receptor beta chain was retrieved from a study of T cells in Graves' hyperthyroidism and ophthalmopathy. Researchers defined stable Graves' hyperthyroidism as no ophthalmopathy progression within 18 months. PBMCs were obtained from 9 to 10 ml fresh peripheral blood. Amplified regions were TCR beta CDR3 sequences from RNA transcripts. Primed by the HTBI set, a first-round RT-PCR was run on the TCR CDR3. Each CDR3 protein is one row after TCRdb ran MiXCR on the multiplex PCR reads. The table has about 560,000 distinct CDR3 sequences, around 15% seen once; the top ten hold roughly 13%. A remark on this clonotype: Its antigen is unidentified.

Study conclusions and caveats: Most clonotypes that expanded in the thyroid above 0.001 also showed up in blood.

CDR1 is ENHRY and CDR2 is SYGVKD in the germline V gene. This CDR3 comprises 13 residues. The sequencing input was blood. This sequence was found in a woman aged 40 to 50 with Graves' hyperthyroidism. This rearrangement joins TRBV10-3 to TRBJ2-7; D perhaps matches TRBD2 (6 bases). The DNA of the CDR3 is TGTGCTGTTGGCCGGGGAGGCTCCTACGAGCAGTACTTC. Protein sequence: CAVGRGGSYEQYF.